This entry describes one T cell receptor beta chain. This entry comes from a study of blood T cells in healthy people across ages. The CDR3 covers 16 residues. Germline values: CDR1 MDHEN, CDR2 SYDVKM. V trimming: 4 bases; J trimming: 2 bases; junction bases outside the gene matches: 9. The use of a sample-barcoded 5' primer and a J-beta primer mix characterized a second PCR of about 7 to 12 cycles. TCRdb analysed the 5' RACE reads with MiXCR anew, one entry per CDR3 protein. The profile shows around 790,000 distinct CDR3 sequences, around 43% of them singletons. This receptor was identified in a man aged 60 to 69 in good health. Sample: blood. The gene calls are TRBV28 and TRBJ2-7, with TRBD1 matching over 9 bases. This CDR3 is CASSSYGTGNPYEQYF. The CDR3 DNA sequence: TGTGCCAGCAGTTCATACGGGACAGGGAATCCCTACGAGCAGTACTTC.